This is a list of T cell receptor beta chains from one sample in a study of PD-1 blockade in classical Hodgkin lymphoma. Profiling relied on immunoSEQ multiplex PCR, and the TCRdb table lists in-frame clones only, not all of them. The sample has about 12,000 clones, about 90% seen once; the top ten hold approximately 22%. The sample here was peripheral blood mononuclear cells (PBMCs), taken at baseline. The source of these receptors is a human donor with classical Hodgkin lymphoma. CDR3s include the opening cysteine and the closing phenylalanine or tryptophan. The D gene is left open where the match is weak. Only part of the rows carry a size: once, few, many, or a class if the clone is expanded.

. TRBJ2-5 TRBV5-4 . TGTGCCAGCAGAGCTACCCCCTCCGGGACCAAAGAGACCCAGTACTTC CASRATPSGTKETQYF
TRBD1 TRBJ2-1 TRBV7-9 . TGTGCCAGCAGCTCACAGGGGAATGAGCAGTTCTTC CASSSQGNEQFF
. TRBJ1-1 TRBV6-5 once TGTGCCAGCAGTTACCAGGTCCCGAACACTGAAGCTTTCTTT CASSYQVPNTEAFF
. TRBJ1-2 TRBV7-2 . TGTGCCAGCAGCTTAGACCTCGGGGCCGGGGGCTATGGCTACACCTTC CASSLDLGAGGYGYTF
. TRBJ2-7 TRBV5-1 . TGCGCCAGCAGCCTCCCTCCAGGCTACGAGCAGTACTTC CASSLPPGYEQYF
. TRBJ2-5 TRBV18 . TGTGCCAGCTCACCGGGCGGGGAGACCCAGTACTTC CASSPGGETQYF
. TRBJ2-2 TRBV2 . TGTGCCAGCAGTGAAATATGGGCAGGGAGGTCCGGGGAGCTGTTTTTT CASSEIWAGRSGELFF
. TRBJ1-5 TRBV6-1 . TGTGCCGCGAAGGGGCCAGGTAATAGCAATCAGCCCCAGCATTTT CAAKGPGNSNQPQHF
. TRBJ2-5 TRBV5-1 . TGCGCCAGCAGCTTGGGGCAGGAAGAGACCCAGTACTTC CASSLGQEETQYF
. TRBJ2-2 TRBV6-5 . TGTGCCAGCAGTAAGGGACGGAACACCGGGGAGCTGTTTTTT CASSKGRNTGELFF
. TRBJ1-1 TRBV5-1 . TGCGCCAGCAGCTTGGCGCTGGCGACTGAAGCTTTCTTT CASSLALATEAFF
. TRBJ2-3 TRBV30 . TGTGCCTGGAGTGTAGGTATGGGTAGCACAGATACGCAGTATTTT CAWSVGMGSTDTQYF
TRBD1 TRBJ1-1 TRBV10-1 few TGCGCCAACAACCCCCAGACAGGGATTAACACTGAAGCTTTCTTT CANNPQTGINTEAFF